This entry lists 19 T cell receptor beta chains sequenced from one sample in a study of T cell responses to AZD1222 COVID-19 vaccine (dated by TCRdb to the early 2020s). The sample's time point, from its label and the paper: baseline before first vaccination. Libraries were made using the immunoSEQ multiplex PCR assay. Sourced from immuneACCESS, this table was stored by TCRdb with only in-frame sequences that have V and J called. A share of the clones is absent; for the studies checked, an unresolved V gene accounts for under half, and the remainder has no known explanation. The sample table records roughly 170,000 clones; about 86% of these occur just once. 0.4% to 0.5% of the sample goes to the ten largest clones. Material: peripheral blood, obtained on day 0 of AZD1222 vaccination. These receptors were taken from an adult in good health.

This clone has just one count. V usage is TRBV3-1 (or the pseudogene TRBV3-2) and J usage is TRBJ2-7; D is unclear. V was pared by 0 bases and J by 6 bases, with 6 bases between. The CDR3 extends over 12 amino acids. Germline CDR1 LGHDT, CDR2 YNNKEL (reference sequence). CDR3: CASSQEPSEQYF. The CDR3 nucleotides are TGTGCCAGCAGCCAAGAACCCAGCGAGCAGTACTTC.

This chain uses TRBV3-1 (or the pseudogene TRBV3-2) with TRBJ2-2; 9 nucleotides line up with TRBD2. The CDR3 totals 16 residues. V shed 2 bases, J shed 7 bases, and the junction held 8 bases outside the gene matches. Per the germline V gene, CDR1 is LGHDT and CDR2 is YNNKEL (reference sequence). The CDR3 DNA reads TGTGCCAGCAGCCAAAGACCTAGCGGGATGGGCGGGGAGCTGTTTTTT. Protein sequence: CASSQRPSGMGGELFF.

The chain uses TRBV4-1 and TRBJ2-7; D gene ambiguous. Between the trimmed V and J ends, which lost 1 base and 1 base, there was a span of 5 bases. CDR3 length equals 13 residues. The V gene's germline CDR1 is MGHRA and CDR2 YSYEKL. As DNA, the CDR3 is TGCGCCAGCAGCCAAGCGAGATCCTACGAGCAGTACTTC. Amino acid sequence: CASSQARSYEQYF.

The J gene is TRBJ1-1, the V gene TRBV28; 7 nucleotides align to TRBD1. This CDR3 has 15 amino acids. The V gene's germline CDR1 is MDHEN and CDR2 SYDVKM. Trimming removed 0 bases from V and 6 bases from J; junction bases left unmatched: 7. DNA for the CDR3: TGTGCCAGCAGTTTATGGGCAGGGGGACGGTCTGAAGCTTTCTTT. Amino acids: CASSLWAGGRSEAFF.

V and J are TRBV23-1 and TRBJ2-7, with unresolved D. TRBV23-1 is given ORF status, its function remaining uncertain. The CDR3 is 12 amino acids. With 4 bases removed from V and 5 bases from J, the gap between germline ends came to 9 bases. The CDR3 spells CASSPLSHEQYF. In DNA, the CDR3 is TGCGCCAGCAGTCCCCTCTCGCACGAGCAGTACTTC.

Regarding this clone: Other DNA sequences within the sample encode an identical CDR3. The rearrangement uses TRBV7-9 and TRBJ1-3, with TRBD1 matching over 7 bases. The germline CDR1 and CDR2 sequences are SEHNR and FQNEAQ (reference sequence). V was clipped by 1 base and J by 2 bases; unmatched bases: 5. The CDR3 contains 16 residues. The CDR3 here is CASSLGQGGTGNTIYF. The CDR3 bases are TGTGCCAGCAGCTTAGGACAGGGAGGAACTGGAAACACCATATATTTT.

The genes are TRBV5-6 and TRBJ2-5; unclear D gene. The V gene lost 4 bases and the J gene lost 1 base, with 11 bases spanning the gap. The V gene's germline CDR1 is SGHDT and CDR2 YYEEEE. The CDR3 is made up of 14 amino acids. CDR3 region: CASSRTALQETQYF. For the CDR3, the DNA is TGTGCCAGCAGCCGTACAGCCCTCCAAGAGACCCAGTACTTC.

This clone was detected only once. The J gene is TRBJ1-6, the V gene TRBV5-8, with no clear D. The CDR3 has 15 amino acids. Trimming shortened V by 0 bases and J by 11 bases, and 15 bases separated the two germline ends. The germline gives CDR1 SGHTS, CDR2 YDEGEE. This CDR3 reads CASSLDLLGSAPLHF. The CDR3 nucleotides are TGTGCCAGCAGCTTGGATTTGCTTGGTAGTGCACCCCTCCACTTT.

The CDR3 region has the DNA TGCGCCAGCAGCAAGGACGGGGGGCGAAACACTGAAGCTTTCTTT. Translated: CASSKDGGRNTEAFF. This sequence joins TRBV5-1 and TRBJ1-1; TRBD1 might be the D (6 bases). V was pared by 4 bases and J by 2 bases, with 15 bases between. Germline assignment: CDR1 SGHRS and CDR2 YFSETQ. This CDR3 is built from 15 residues.

The chain joins TRBV10-3 to TRBJ2-5; D might be TRBD2 (5 bases). CDR1 ENHRY and CDR2 SYGVKD come from the germline V gene. This CDR3 region has 13 residues. V was cut by 4 bases and J by 5 bases, with 11 bases left in between. The CDR3 region has the DNA TGTGCCATCAGTGGGCGGGCTGCGGAGACCCAGTACTTC. This codes for CAISGRAAETQYF.

The chain combines TRBV14 with TRBJ2-7, with TRBD1 matching 8 bases. V shed 1 base, J shed 6 bases, and the junction held 5 bases outside the gene matches. The V gene's germline CDR1 is SGHDN and CDR2 FVKESK. CDR3 length: 14 amino acids. The CDR3 DNA follows: TGTGCCAGCAGCCAAGTCAGGGGGCAGGGCGAGCAGTACTTC. As protein: CASSQVRGQGEQYF.

J is TRBJ2-7 and V is TRBV7-2, with D maybe TRBD2 (5 bases). The CDR3 runs to 14 residues. V was cut by 0 bases and J by 1 base, with 7 bases left in between. Germline-derived CDR1 and CDR2 are SGHTA and FQGNSA. The CDR3 reads CASSLARGSYEQYF. CDR3 nucleotide sequence: TGTGCCAGCAGCTTAGCTAGAGGGTCCTACGAGCAGTACTTC.

On this clone: Other DNA variants within this sample encode the same CDR3. The rearrangement links TRBV6-4 to TRBJ2-1; TRBD2 agrees at 10 bases. This CDR3 contains 15 residues. V lost 0 bases and J lost 6; bases outside the gene matches: 2. CDR1 MRHNA and CDR2 SNTAGT come from the germline V gene. The CDR3 reads CASSDSSGGANEQFF. CDR3 nucleotides: TGTGCCAGCAGTGACTCGAGCGGGGGGGCCAATGAGCAGTTCTTC.

The chain links TRBV19 to TRBJ2-2; no firm D call. The CDR3 spans 15 residues. V lost 3 bases to trimming and J lost 6 bases, with 14 bases between them. Per germline, CDR1 LNHDA and CDR2 SQIVND (reference sequence). CDR3 amino acids: CASSISRISSGELFF. The CDR3 region has the DNA TGTGCCAGTAGTATTAGTCGGATCAGCTCCGGGGAGCTGTTTTTT.

The V gene is TRBV19, the J gene TRBJ2-2; no reliable D call. Germline-derived CDR1 and CDR2 are LNHDA and SQIVND (reference sequence). The CDR3 runs 16 residues. V gave up 2 bases and J gave up 3 bases, with 13 bases separating them. DNA for the CDR3: TGTGCCAGTAGTATAATGTTAGGAGTTGACACCGGGGAGCTGTTTTTT. This gives the protein CASSIMLGVDTGELFF.

This chain uses TRBV7-9 with TRBJ2-1; D might be TRBD1 or TRBD2, each matching 6 bases. Trimming shortened V by 1 base and J by 15 bases, and 19 bases separated the two germline ends. The CDR3 contains 14 residues. Per the germline V gene, CDR1 is SEHNR and CDR2 is FQNEAQ (reference sequence). The CDR3 coding sequence is TGTGCCAGCAGCTTAGTCTCCAGGGTAGGAGGGGGGTTCTTC. Its translation: CASSLVSRVGGGFF.

Regarding this clone: The sample contains more than one DNA sequence encoding this CDR3. The chain carries TRBV12-3 or TRBV12-4 and TRBJ1-6; D is undetermined. This CDR3 region has 13 residues. V lost 1 base, J lost 8 bases, and 6 bases lay in between. The CDR3 DNA is TGTGCCAGCAGTTTAGGGGGTTATTCACCCCTCCACTTT. It yields the protein CASSLGGYSPLHF.

The rearrangement uses TRBV7-9 and TRBJ1-1, with D perhaps TRBD1 (5 bases). CDR1 and CDR2 from the germline V gene are SEHNR and FQNEAQ (reference sequence). CDR3 length: 15 residues. The V and J ends lost 1 base and 4 bases respectively, with 13 bases between them. The CDR3 DNA is TGTGCCAGCAGCTTAGAGTCGGGGCTGGCCACTGAAGCTTTCTTT. Protein product: CASSLESGLATEAFF. Supplemented by reference TRBV7-9 and TRBJ1-1, the full variable domain reads DTGVSQNPRHKITKRGQNVTFRCDPISEHNRLYWYRQTLGQGPEFLTYFQNEAQLEKSRLLSDRFSAERPKGSFSTLEIQRTEQGDSAMYLCASSLESGLATEAFFGQGTRLTVV.

The gene calls are TRBV5-4 and TRBJ2-6; D gene ambiguous. The ends were cut back, 2 bases at V and 0 bases at J, with 12 bases in the middle. The CDR3 spans 17 residues. Germline CDR1 and CDR2: SGHNT and YYREEE (reference sequence). CDR3 sequence: CASSLEIPTSGANVLTF. The CDR3 DNA reads as TGTGCCAGCAGCTTAGAGATACCGACCTCTGGGGCCAACGTCCTGACTTTC.